The T cell receptor beta chain described here comes from a study of cytomegalovirus exposure and HLA in healthy donors. Vbeta (60) and Jbeta (13) primers were used in the PCR. The repertoire was sequenced with immunoSEQ multiplex PCR; TCRdb's copy has only in-frame clones and lacks some. The profile covers some 63,000 clones, with approximately 83% appearing a single time and less than 2% taken by the ten largest. In regard to this clone: The antigen is unknown. The junction departs from germline at one end; a sequencing error may be responsible.

Study observations and caveats: A later analysis found that most CMV-associated TCR beta chains appeared HLA-restricted. Links to common viral pathogens appeared, in a later analysis, for several of the most significant clusters.

This TCR derives from a human donor in good health. The sequenced sample was PBMCs.

CDR3 DNA: TGTTCCAGCAGCTCGGATGCGGGTTATCAGCCCCAGCATTTT. Encoded protein: CSSSSDAGYQPQHF. The chain recombines TRBV7-9 with TRBJ1-5; D is unclear. This CDR3 contains 14 residues. The germline gives CDR1 SEHNR, CDR2 FQNEAQ (reference sequence).